This TCR beta chain came from a study of regulatory T cells in long-lasting Graves disease. Whole-study findings and limits: Persistent cases favored TRBV28, TRBJ1-2 and TRBJ2-5.

Time point indicated: newly diagnosed GD, antithyroid drugs for less than 3 months. Isolated PBMC RNA provided the starting material for the TCR library. The ends were cut back, 5 bases at V and 4 bases at J, with 14 bases in the middle. Germline values: CDR1 SEHNR, CDR2 FQNEAQ (reference sequence). The CDR3 length is 14 residues. This clonotype was counted at least ten times. As yet, its antigen is unknown. With iRepertoire HTBI primers and Arm-PCR of CDR3 regions, TCR beta libraries were built. TCRdb used MiXCR to reprocess the multiplex PCR reads, holding one entry per CDR3 protein. Of over 500,000 distinct CDR3 sequences in the sample, roughly a sixth were seen once. In addition, the sample was reused for a study of T cells in Graves' hyperthyroidism and ophthalmopathy.

This receptor was identified in a man between 18 and 29 years old with Graves disease. The material sequenced was peripheral blood mononuclear cells (PBMCs), taken at new diagnosis, from a patient treated with antithyroid drugs. The V and J genes are TRBV7-9 and TRBJ1-2; D perhaps matches TRBD1 (6 bases). The CDR3 spells CASSPPGASYGYTF. The DNA of the CDR3 is TGTGCCAGCAGCCCCCCGGGGGCGAGCTATGGCTACACCTTC.